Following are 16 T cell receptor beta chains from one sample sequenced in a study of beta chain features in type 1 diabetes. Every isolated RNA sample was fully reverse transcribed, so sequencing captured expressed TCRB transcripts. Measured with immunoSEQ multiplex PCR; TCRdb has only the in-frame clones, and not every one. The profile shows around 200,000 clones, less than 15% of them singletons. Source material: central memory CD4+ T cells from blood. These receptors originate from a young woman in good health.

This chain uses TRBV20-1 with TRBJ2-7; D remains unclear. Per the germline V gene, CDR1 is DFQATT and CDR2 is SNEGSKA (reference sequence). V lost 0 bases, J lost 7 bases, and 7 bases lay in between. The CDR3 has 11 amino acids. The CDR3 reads CSARDLGEQYF. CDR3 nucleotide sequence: TGCAGTGCTAGAGATCTAGGAGAGCAGTACTTC.

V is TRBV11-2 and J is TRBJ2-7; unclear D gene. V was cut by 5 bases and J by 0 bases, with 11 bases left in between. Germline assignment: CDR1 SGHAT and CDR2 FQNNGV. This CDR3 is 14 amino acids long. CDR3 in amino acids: CASSKQIASYEQYF. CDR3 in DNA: TGTGCCAGCAGCAAACAAATAGCCTCCTACGAGCAGTACTTC.

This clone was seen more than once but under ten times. CDR3 protein: CASSQLKIPYEQYF. The CDR3 bases are TGTGCCAGTAGTCAACTAAAAATCCCCTACGAGCAGTACTTC. The chain carries TRBV19 and TRBJ2-7; D gene uncertain. The germline V and J ends were trimmed by 5 bases and 2 bases, with 13 bases remaining between them. Germline V gene lookup returns CDR1 LNHDA and CDR2 SQIVND (reference sequence). This CDR3 comprises 14 residues.

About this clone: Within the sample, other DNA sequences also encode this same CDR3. The CDR3 protein is CASSLDRAGNTIYF. DNA for the CDR3: TGTGCCAGCAGCTTAGACAGGGCCGGAAACACCATATATTTT. V and J are TRBV7-2 and TRBJ1-3, with D possibly TRBD1 on 6 matching bases. With 1 base removed from V and 4 bases from J, the gap between germline ends came to 8 bases. The CDR3 has 14 amino acids. Per germline, CDR1 SGHTA and CDR2 FQGNSA.

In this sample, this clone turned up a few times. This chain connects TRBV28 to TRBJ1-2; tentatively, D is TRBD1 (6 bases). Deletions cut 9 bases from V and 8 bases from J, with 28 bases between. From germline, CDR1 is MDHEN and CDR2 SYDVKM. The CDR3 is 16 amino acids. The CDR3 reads CASTPAGQGNRRGYTF. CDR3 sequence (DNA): TGTGCCAGTACCCCGGCGGGTCAGGGGAACAGAAGGGGCTACACCTTC.

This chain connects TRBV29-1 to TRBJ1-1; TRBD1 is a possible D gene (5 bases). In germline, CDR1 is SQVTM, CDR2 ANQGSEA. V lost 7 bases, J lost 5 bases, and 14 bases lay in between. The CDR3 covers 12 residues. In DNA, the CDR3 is TGCAGCGCCCTTTCCCGACAGACTGAAGCTTTCTTT. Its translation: CSALSRQTEAFF.

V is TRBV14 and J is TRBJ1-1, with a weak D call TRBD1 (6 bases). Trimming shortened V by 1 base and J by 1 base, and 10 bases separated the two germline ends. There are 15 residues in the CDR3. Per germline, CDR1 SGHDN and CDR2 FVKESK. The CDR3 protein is CASSQVAGANTEAFF. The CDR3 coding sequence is TGTGCCAGCAGCCAAGTTGCAGGGGCGAACACTGAAGCTTTCTTT.

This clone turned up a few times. CDR3 loop: CASSFRQTNTGELFF. The CDR3, as DNA: TGTGCCAGCAGTTTTAGACAGACGAACACCGGGGAGCTGTTTTTT. The J gene is TRBJ2-2, the V gene TRBV28, with D possibly TRBD1 on 5 matching bases. The CDR3 contains 15 residues. V was clipped by 3 bases and J by 0 bases, with 8 bases between them. Germline lookup yields CDR1 MDHEN and CDR2 SYDVKM.

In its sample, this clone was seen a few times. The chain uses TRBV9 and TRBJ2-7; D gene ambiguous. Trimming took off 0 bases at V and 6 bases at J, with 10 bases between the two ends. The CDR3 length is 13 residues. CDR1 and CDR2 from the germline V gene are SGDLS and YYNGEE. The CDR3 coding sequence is TGTGCCAGCAGCGTAGCTTCGAACGGCGAGCAGTACTTC. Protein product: CASSVASNGEQYF.

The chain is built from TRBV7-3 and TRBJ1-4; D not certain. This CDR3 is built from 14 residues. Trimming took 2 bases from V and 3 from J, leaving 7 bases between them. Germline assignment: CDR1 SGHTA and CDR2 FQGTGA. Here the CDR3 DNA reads TGTGCCAGCAGCTTAGGAGGGCCTAATGAAAAACTGTTTTTT. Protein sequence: CASSLGGPNEKLFF.

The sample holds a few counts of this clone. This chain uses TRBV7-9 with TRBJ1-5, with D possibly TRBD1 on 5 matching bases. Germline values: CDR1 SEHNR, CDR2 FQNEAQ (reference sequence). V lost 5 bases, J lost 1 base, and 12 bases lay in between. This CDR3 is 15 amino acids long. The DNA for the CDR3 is TGTGCCAGCAGCCAACAGGAAGGCAGCAATCAGCCCCAGCATTTT. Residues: CASSQQEGSNQPQHF.

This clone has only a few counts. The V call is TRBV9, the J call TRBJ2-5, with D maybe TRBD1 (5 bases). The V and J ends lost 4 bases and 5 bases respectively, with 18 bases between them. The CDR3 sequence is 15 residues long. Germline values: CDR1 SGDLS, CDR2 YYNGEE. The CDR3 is CASSLHTRVRETQYF. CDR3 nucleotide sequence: TGTGCCAGCAGCTTACACACCAGGGTCCGGGAGACCCAGTACTTC.

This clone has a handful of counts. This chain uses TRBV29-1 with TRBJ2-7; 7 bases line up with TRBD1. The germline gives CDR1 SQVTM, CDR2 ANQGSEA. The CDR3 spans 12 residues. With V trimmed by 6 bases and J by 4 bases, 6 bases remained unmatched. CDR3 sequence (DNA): TGCAGCGTCTTTACAGGGGCTTACGAGCAGTACTTC. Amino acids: CSVFTGAYEQYF.

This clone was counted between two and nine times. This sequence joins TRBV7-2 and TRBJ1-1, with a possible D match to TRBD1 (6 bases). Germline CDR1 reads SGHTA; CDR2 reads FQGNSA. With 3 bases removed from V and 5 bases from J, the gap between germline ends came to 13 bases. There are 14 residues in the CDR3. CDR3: CASSFYRVGTEAFF. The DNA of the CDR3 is TGTGCCAGCAGCTTTTACAGGGTGGGGACTGAAGCTTTCTTT.

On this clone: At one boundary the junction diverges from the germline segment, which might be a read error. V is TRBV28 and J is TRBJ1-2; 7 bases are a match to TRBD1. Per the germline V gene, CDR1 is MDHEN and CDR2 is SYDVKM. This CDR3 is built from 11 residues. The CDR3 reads CASSWDRNVLF. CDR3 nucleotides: TGTGCCAGCAGTTGGGACAGAAACGTTCTCTTC.

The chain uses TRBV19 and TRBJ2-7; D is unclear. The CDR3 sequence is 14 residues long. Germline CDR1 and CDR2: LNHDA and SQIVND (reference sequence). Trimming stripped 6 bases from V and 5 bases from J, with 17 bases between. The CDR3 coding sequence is TGTGCCAGTAGGAAGAGTTTTCTGAGGCACGAGCAGTACTTC. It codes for CASRKSFLRHEQYF.